A single sample is the source of the 15 T cell receptor beta chains below, sequenced in a study of vaccination effects on CD4 cells after COVID-19 (dated by TCRdb to the early 2020s). The library was obtained by the immunoSEQ multiplex PCR assay. The clones in this table, taken by TCRdb from immuneACCESS, are in-frame only. Not every clone is retained; where verified, under half of the shortfall comes from an unresolved V gene, and the cause of the rest is unknown. This sample is represented by around 69,000 clones; 70% to 75% of them were singletons. The ten largest clones add up to approximately 1.5% of the sample. These receptors lack a known antigen. To identify antigen-specific CD4+ T cell clonotypes by their expansion, the ViraFEST assay first stimulated PBMC with viral peptide pools and then applied TCR sequencing. After around 10 days of culture, CD4+ T cells were isolated with the EasySep CD4+ T cell isolation kit. Two doses of either the BNT162b2 or the mRNA-1273 mRNA SARS-CoV-2 vaccine were administered to participants.

Sequences were derived from CD4+ T cells from PBMCs cultured with HCoV-229E spike peptides, sampled after COVID-19 vaccination. The cell subset or site label for this specimen denotes: HCoV-229E spike overlapping peptide pool stimulation. The receptors stem from a human donor who received a COVID-19 vaccine.

The CDR3 DNA sequence: TGTGCCAGCTCACCCCTGGACGCGAACTCTGGAAACACCATATATTTT. The encoded protein is CASSPLDANSGNTIYF. The V gene is TRBV18, the J gene TRBJ1-3; D is uncertain. This CDR3 comprises 16 residues. V lost 3 bases, J lost 0 bases, and 12 bases lay in between. Germline V gene sequence: CDR1 KGHSH, CDR2 LQKENI.

CDR3 nucleotide sequence: TGCGCCAGCAGAGGGTCACGGGGCAGCAATTCACCCCTCCACTTT. Protein: CASRGSRGSNSPLHF. The V gene is TRBV4-3, the J gene TRBJ1-6, with D perhaps matching TRBD1 (5 bases). The germline gives CDR1 LGHNA, CDR2 YSLEER. The germline V and J ends were trimmed by 6 bases and 7 bases, with 16 bases remaining between them. The CDR3 has 15 residues.

CDR3 sequence reads: CASSPGQGSNSPLHF. As DNA, the CDR3 is TGCGCCAGCAGCCCAGGACAGGGAAGTAATTCACCCCTCCACTTT. The rearrangement joins TRBV5-1 to TRBJ1-6; 8 nucleotides align to TRBD1. CDR1 SGHRS and CDR2 YFSETQ come from the germline V gene. The CDR3 loop spans 15 amino acids. The junction had 6 bases not matched to a gene; V was cut back by 4 bases and J by 6 bases.

This clone was counted a single time. The rearrangement links TRBV5-1 to TRBJ1-5, with TRBD1 matching 11 bases. Looked up from germline, CDR1 is SGHRS and CDR2 is YFSETQ. Losses at the gene ends were 4 bases for V and 6 bases for J; bases not matched to a gene: 6. The length of the CDR3 is 15 residues. CDR3 DNA sequence: TGCGCCAGCAGCCTAGGGACAGGGGGGGCTCAGCCCCAGCATTTT. This sequence encodes CASSLGTGGAQPQHF.

The chain couples TRBV28 to TRBJ1-3; D uncertain. Germline lookup yields CDR1 MDHEN and CDR2 SYDVKM. The V and J ends lost 5 bases and 4 bases respectively, with 12 bases between them. The CDR3 is 14 residues long. CDR3 in DNA: TGTGCCAGCAGTGACACAAGCACAGGAAACACCATATATTTT. Protein sequence: CASSDTSTGNTIYF.

This clone was recorded a few times. The chain couples TRBV18 to TRBJ2-7; D remains unclear. The V gene lost 3 bases and the J gene lost 0 bases, with 6 bases spanning the gap. Germline-derived CDR1 and CDR2 are KGHSH and LQKENI. This CDR3 is 13 amino acids long. As DNA, the CDR3 is TGTGCCAGCTCACCGACTGACTCCTACGAGCAGTACGTC. Its translation is CASSPTDSYEQYV.

The J gene is TRBJ2-1, the V gene TRBV5-8; 8 bases fit TRBD2. V lost 0 bases to trimming and J lost 5 bases; unmatched junction nucleotides: 7. CDR1 SGHTS and CDR2 YDEGEE come from the germline V gene. The CDR3 extends over 16 amino acids. The CDR3 nucleotides read TGTGCCAGCAGCTTGGCCCTAGGCGGGGGGCACAATGAGCAGTTCTTC. It specifies CASSLALGGGHNEQFF.

V gene TRBV29-1 combines with J gene TRBJ2-3; D is uncertain. Germline CDR1 is SQVTM and CDR2 is ANQGSEA. This CDR3 comprises 12 residues. V lost 6 bases, J lost 4 bases, and 11 bases lay in between. The CDR3 sequence: CSVYSGADTQYF. DNA for the CDR3: TGCAGCGTCTATTCTGGGGCAGATACGCAGTATTTT.

This clone has more than one count but fewer than ten. This chain uses TRBV6-2 or TRBV6-3 with TRBJ1-1; the match to TRBD1 covers 10 bases. Germline V gene lookup returns CDR1 MNHEY and CDR2 SVGEGT. This CDR3 spans 16 amino acids. Trimming took 2 bases from V and 1 from J; bases not matched to a gene: 4. The CDR3 reads CASSYRTGGQNTEAFF. The CDR3 DNA reads as TGTGCCAGCAGTTACAGGACAGGGGGGCAGAACACTGAAGCTTTCTTT.

This chain uses TRBV25-1 with TRBJ1-4; 9 bases agree with TRBD1. Germline V gives CDR1 MGHDK, CDR2 SYGVNS. V trimming: 5 bases; J trimming: 8 bases; junction bases outside the gene matches: 6. The CDR3 runs 14 residues. The CDR3 nucleotides are TGTGCCAGCAGTCCCCGGGACAGGGCCGAAAAACTGTTTTTT. It is translated as CASSPRDRAEKLFF.

The chain combines TRBV20-1 with TRBJ1-4, with 7 positions matching TRBD1. CDR3 length equals 11 residues. The V and J ends lost 7 bases and 7 bases, in that order; junction bases with no gene match: 3. Germline V gives CDR1 DFQATT, CDR2 SNEGSKA (reference sequence). Written as DNA, the CDR3 is TGCAGTGGGACAGGCGGTGAAAAACTGTTTTTT. Amino acid sequence: CSGTGGEKLFF.

Here the CDR3 DNA reads TGTGCCTGGTACGTAGATCCACAGGGTCCTTGGGATCAGCCCCAGCATTTT. Translating it yields CAWYVDPQGPWDQPQHF. The rearrangement uses TRBV30 and TRBJ1-5; a weak D match, TRBD1 (6 bases). Deletions cut 5 bases from V and 5 bases from J, with 25 bases between. The germline V gene has CDR1 GTSNPN and CDR2 SVGIG (reference sequence). The CDR3 consists of 17 residues.

In nucleotides, the CDR3 is TGCGCCAGCAGCTGGACGGAAGGTAACTATGGCTACACCTTC. Its translation is CASSWTEGNYGYTF. The chain uses TRBV5-1 and TRBJ1-2; D is undetermined. Germline V gene data show CDR1 as SGHRS and CDR2 as YFSETQ. Trimming shortened V by 3 bases and J by 1 base, and 10 bases separated the two germline ends. This CDR3 has 14 residues.

The chain carries TRBV10-3 and TRBJ2-5, with 9 bases matching TRBD1. Germline CDR1 and CDR2: ENHRY and SYGVKD. J gave up 4 bases and V 2 bases, and 2 bases lay outside the gene matches. The CDR3 sequence is 14 residues long. CDR3 sequence (DNA): TGTGCCATCAGTGAGGGACAGGGGAGAGAGACCCAGTACTTC. It yields the protein CAISEGQGRETQYF.

The rearrangement joins TRBV7-9 to TRBJ2-2; 10 bases align to TRBD1. The ends lost 7 bases at V and 5 bases at J; junction bases unmatched: 13. The CDR3 consists of 17 residues. Germline V gene data show CDR1 as SEHNR and CDR2 as FQNEAQ (reference sequence). The CDR3 spells CASTRPSGTGVTGELFF. The CDR3 DNA is TGTGCCAGCACCCGTCCATCCGGGACAGGGGTTACCGGGGAGCTGTTTTTT.